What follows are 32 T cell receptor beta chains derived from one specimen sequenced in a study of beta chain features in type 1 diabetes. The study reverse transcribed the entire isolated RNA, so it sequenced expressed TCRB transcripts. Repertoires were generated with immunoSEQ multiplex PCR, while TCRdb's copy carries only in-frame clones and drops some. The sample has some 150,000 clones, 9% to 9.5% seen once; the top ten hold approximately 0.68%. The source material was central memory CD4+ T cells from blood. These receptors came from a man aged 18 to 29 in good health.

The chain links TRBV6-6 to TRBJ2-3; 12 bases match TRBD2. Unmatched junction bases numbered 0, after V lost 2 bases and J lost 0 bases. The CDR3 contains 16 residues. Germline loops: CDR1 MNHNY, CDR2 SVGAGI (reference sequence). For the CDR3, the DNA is TGTGCCAGCAGTTACGGACTAGCGGGGAGCACAGATACGCAGTATTTT. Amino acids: CASSYGLAGSTDTQYF.

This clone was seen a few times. CDR3 DNA: TGTGCCAGCAGCCAAGAGGAGGGGGCGCGAGAAGCTTTCTTT. Protein sequence: CASSQEEGAREAFF. This chain uses TRBV4-2 with TRBJ1-1; TRBD1 matches 7 bases. V lost 0 bases to trimming and J lost 8 bases; unmatched junction nucleotides: 6. CDR1 and CDR2 from the germline V gene are LGHNA and YNFKEQ. The CDR3 covers 14 residues.

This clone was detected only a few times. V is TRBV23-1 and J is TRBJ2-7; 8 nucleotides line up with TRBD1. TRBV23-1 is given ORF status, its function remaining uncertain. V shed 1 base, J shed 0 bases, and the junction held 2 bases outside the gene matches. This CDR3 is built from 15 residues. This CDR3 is CASSQWDRISYEQYF. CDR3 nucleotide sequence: TGCGCCAGCAGTCAATGGGACAGGATCTCCTACGAGCAGTACTTC.

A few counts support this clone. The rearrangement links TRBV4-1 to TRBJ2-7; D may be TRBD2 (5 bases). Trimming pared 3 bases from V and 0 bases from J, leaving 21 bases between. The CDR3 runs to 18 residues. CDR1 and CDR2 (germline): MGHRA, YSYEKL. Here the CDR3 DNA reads TGCGCCAGCAGCCAGATCAACCTCTTAGGGAGTAACTCCTACGAGCAGTACTTC. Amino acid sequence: CASSQINLLGSNSYEQYF.

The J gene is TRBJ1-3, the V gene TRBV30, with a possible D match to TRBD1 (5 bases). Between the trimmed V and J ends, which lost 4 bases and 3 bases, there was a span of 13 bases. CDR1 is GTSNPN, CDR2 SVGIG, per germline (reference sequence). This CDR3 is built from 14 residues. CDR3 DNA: TGTGCCTGGAAAAGCGTTAGGGGTGGAAACACCATATATTTT. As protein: CAWKSVRGGNTIYF. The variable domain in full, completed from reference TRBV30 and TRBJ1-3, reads SQTIHQWPATLVQPVGSPLSLECTVEGTSNPNLYWYRQAAGRGLQLLFYSVGIGQISSEVPQNLSASRPQDRQFILSSKKLLLSDSGFYLCAWKSVRGGNTIYFGEGSWLTVV.

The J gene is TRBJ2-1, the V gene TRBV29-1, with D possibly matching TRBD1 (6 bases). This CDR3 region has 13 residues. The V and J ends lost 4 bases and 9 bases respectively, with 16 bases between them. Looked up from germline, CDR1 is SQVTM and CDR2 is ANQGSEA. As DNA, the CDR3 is TGCAGCGTTGGGACAGTCCAAATGGGTGAGCAGTTCTTC. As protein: CSVGTVQMGEQFF.

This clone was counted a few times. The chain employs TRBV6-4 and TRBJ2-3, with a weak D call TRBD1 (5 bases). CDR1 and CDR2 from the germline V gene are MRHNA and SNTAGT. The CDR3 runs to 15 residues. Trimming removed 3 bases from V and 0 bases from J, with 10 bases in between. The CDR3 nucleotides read TGTGCCAGCAGTGAGCAGACAGCCAGCACAGATACGCAGTATTTT. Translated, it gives CASSEQTASTDTQYF.

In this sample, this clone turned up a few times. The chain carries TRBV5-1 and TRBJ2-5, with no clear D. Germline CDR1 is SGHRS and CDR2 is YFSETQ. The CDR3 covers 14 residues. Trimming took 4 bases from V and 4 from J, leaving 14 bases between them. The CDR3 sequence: CASSAVVVRETQYF. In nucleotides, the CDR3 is TGCGCCAGCAGCGCCGTAGTAGTTCGAGAGACCCAGTACTTC.

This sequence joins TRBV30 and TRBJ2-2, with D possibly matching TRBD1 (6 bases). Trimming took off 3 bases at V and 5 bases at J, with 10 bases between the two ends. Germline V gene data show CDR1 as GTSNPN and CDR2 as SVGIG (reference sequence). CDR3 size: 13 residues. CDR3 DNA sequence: TGTGCCTGGAGCTTACAGGGTACCGGGGAGCTGTTTTTT. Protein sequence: CAWSLQGTGELFF.

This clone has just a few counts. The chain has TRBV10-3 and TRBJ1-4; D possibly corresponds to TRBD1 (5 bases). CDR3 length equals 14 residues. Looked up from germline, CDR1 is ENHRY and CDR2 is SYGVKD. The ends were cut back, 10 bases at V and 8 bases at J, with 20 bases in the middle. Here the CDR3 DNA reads TGTGCCACAGCAATGGGGGGAATGCAAGAAAAACTGTTTTTT. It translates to CATAMGGMQEKLFF.

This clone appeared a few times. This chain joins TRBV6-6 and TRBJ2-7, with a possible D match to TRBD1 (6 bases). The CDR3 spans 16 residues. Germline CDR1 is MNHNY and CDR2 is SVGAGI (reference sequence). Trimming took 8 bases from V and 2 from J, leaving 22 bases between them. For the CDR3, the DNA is TGTGCCAGCCGTTTGGATCCGGGACATTTACCCTACGAGCAGTACTTC. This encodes CASRLDPGHLPYEQYF.

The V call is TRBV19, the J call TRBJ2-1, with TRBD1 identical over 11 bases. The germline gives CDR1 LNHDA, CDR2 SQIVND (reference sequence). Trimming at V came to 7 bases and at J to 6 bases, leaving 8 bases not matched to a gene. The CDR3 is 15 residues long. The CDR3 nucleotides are TGTGCCAGTAACCAGCGAGGACAGGGGGCCAATGAGCAGTTCTTC. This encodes CASNQRGQGANEQFF.

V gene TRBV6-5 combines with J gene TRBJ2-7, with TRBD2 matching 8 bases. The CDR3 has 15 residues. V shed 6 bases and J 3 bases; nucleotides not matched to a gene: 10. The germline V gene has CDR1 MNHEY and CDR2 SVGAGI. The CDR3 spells CASRDTGGPVYEQYF. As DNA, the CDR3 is TGTGCCAGCAGGGATACGGGGGGGCCGGTCTACGAGCAGTACTTC.

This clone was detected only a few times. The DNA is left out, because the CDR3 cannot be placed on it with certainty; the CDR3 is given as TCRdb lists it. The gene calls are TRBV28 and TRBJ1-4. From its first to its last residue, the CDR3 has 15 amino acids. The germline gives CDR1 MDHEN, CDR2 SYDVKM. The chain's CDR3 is CASSTSRATNEKLFF.

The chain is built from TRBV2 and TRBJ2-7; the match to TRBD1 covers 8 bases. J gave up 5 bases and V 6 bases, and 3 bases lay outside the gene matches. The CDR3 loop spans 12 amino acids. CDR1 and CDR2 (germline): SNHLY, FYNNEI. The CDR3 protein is CASSLDRDEQYF. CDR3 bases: TGTGCCAGCAGCCTGGACAGGGACGAGCAGTACTTC. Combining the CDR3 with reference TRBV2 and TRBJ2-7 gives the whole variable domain EPEVTQTPSHQVTQMGQEVILRCVPISNHLYFYWYRQILGQKVEFLVSFYNNEISEKSEIFDDQFSVERPDGSNFTLKIRSTKLEDSAMYFCASSLDRDEQYFGPGTRLTVT.

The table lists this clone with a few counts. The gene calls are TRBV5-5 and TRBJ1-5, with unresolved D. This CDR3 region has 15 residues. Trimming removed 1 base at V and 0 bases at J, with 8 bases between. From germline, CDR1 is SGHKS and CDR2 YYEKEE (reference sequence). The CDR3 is CASSLTPDSNQPQHF. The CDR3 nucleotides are TGTGCCAGCAGCTTGACACCTGATAGCAATCAGCCCCAGCATTTT.

Here the CDR3 reads CASSQTSGGPGNEQFF. CDR3 nucleotide sequence: TGTGCCAGCAGCCAGACCTCCGGGGGGCCGGGCAATGAGCAGTTCTTC. This chain connects TRBV4-2 to TRBJ2-1, with D possibly being TRBD2 (7 bases). The germline V and J ends were trimmed by 3 bases and 6 bases, with 18 bases remaining between them. The germline V gene has CDR1 LGHNA and CDR2 YNFKEQ. The CDR3 has 16 residues.

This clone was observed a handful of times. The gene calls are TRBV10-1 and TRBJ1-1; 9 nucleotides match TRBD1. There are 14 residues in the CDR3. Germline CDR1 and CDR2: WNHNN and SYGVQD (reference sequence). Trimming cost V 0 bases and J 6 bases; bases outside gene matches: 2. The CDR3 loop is CASSESGQGAEAFF. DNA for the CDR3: TGCGCCAGCAGTGAGTCGGGACAGGGCGCTGAAGCTTTCTTT.

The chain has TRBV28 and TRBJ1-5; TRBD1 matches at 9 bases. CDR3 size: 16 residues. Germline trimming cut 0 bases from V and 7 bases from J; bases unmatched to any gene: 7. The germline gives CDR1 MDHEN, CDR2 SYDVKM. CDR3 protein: CASSLWTGQGIQPQHF. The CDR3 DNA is TGTGCCAGCAGTTTATGGACGGGACAGGGTATCCAGCCCCAGCATTTT. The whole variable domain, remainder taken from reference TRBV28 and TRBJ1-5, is DVKVTQSSRYLVKRTGEKVFLECVQDMDHENMFWYRQDPGLGLRLIYFSYDVKMKEKGDIPEGYSVSREKKERFSLILESASTNQTSMYLCASSLWTGQGIQPQHFGDGTRLSIL.

DNA of the CDR3: TGCAGCGTTGTCGGGGACACAAAAAACATTCAGTACTTC. Amino acids: CSVVGDTKNIQYF. The chain is built from TRBV29-1 and TRBJ2-4, with D tentatively TRBD1 (6 bases). V was pared by 4 bases and J by 4 bases, with 11 bases between. CDR1 and CDR2 (germline): SQVTM, ANQGSEA. This CDR3 has 13 amino acids.

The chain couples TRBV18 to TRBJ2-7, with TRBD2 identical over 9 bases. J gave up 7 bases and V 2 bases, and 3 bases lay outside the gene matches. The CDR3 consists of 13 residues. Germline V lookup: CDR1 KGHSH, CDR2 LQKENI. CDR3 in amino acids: CASSPGLAGEQYF. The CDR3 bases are TGTGCCAGCTCACCAGGGCTAGCGGGAGAGCAGTACTTC.

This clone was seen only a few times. CDR3 DNA sequence: TGCGCCAGCAGCCAAGATTCCGGGGGCTACGAGCAGTACTTC. This sequence encodes CASSQDSGGYEQYF. The V gene is TRBV4-1, the J gene TRBJ2-7; tentatively, D is TRBD2 (6 bases). Germline CDR1 is MGHRA and CDR2 is YSYEKL. Trimming shortened V by 0 bases and J by 3 bases, and 9 bases separated the two germline ends. This CDR3 has 14 amino acids.

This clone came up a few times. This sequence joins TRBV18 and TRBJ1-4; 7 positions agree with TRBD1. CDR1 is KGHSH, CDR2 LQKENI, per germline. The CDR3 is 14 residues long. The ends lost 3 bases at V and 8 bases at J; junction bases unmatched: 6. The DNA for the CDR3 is TGTGCCAGCTCACCCCAGGGGGGTGAGGAAAAACTGTTTTTT. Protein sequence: CASSPQGGEEKLFF.

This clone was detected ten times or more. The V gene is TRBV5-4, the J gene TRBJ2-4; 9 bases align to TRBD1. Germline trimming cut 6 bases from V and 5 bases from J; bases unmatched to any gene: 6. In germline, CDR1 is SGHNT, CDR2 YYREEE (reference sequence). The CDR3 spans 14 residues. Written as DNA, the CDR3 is TGTGCCAGCAAAGGACAGGGGTTGGAAAACATTCAGTACTTC. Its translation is CASKGQGLENIQYF. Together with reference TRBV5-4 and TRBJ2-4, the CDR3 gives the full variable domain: ETGVTQSPTHLIKTRGQQVTLRCSSQSGHNTVSWYQQALGQGPQFIFQYYREEENGRGNFPPRFSGLQFPNYSSELNVNALELDDSALYLCASKGQGLENIQYFGAGTRLSVL.

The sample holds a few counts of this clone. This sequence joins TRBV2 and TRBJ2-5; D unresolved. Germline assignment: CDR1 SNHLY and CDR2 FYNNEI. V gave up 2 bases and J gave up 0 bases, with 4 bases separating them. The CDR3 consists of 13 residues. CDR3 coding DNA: TGTGCCAGCAGTGAACGTAACCAAGAGACCCAGTACTTC. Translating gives CASSERNQETQYF.

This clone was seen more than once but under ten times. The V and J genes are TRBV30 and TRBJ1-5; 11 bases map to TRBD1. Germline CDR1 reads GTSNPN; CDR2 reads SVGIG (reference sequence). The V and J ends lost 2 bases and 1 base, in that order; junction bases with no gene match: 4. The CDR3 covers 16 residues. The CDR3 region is CAWSLRTGGSNQPQHF. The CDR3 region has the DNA TGTGCCTGGAGTTTACGGACAGGGGGCAGCAATCAGCCCCAGCATTTT. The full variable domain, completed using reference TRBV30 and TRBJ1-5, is SQTIHQWPATLVQPVGSPLSLECTVEGTSNPNLYWYRQAAGRGLQLLFYSVGIGQISSEVPQNLSASRPQDRQFILSSKKLLLSDSGFYLCAWSLRTGGSNQPQHFGDGTRLSIL.

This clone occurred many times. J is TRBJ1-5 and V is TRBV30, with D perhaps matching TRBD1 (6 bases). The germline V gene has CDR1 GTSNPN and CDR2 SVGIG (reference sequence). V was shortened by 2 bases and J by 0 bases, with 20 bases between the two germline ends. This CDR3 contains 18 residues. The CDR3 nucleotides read TGTGCCTGGAGTTCCGGGCGCCTGGGGGCATATAGCAATCAGCCCCAGCATTTT. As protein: CAWSSGRLGAYSNQPQHF.

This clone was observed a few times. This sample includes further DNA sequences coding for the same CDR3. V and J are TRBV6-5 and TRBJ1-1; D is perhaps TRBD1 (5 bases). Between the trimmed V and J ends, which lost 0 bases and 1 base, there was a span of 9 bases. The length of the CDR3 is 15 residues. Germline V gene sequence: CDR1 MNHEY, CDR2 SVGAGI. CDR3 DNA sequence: TGTGCCAGCAGTTACTCACCACAGGAGAACACTGAAGCTTTCTTT. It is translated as CASSYSPQENTEAFF.

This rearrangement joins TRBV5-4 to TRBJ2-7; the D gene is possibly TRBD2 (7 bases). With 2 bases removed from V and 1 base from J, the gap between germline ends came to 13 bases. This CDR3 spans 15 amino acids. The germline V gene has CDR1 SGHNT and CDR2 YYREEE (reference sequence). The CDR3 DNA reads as TGTGCCAGCAGCTTAGGGGGGGCCGATTCCTACGAGCAGTACTTC. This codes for CASSLGGADSYEQYF.

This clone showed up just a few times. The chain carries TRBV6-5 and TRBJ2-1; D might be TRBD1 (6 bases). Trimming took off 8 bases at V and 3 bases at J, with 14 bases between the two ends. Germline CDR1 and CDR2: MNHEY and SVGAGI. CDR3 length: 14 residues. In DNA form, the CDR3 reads TGTGCCAGCTCAACGGGACAATTCTACAATGAGCAGTTCTTC. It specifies CASSTGQFYNEQFF.

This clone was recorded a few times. The DNA for the CDR3 is TGTGCCAGCAGCGCACGTCCTACAGGGAACACCGGGGAGCTGTTTTTT. Protein product: CASSARPTGNTGELFF. The chain employs TRBV9 and TRBJ2-2; tentatively, D is TRBD1 (5 bases). The CDR3 contains 16 residues. Per the germline V gene, CDR1 is SGDLS and CDR2 is YYNGEE. With 3 bases removed from V and 1 base from J, the gap between germline ends came to 13 bases.

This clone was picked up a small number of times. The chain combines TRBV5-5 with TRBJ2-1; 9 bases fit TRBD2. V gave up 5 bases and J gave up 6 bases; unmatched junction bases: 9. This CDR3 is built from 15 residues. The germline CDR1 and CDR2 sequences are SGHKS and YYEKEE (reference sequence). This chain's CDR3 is CASSRLAGITNEQFF. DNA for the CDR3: TGTGCCAGCAGTCGTCTAGCGGGGATCACCAATGAGCAGTTCTTC. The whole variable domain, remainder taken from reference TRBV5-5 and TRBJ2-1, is DAGVTQSPTHLIKTRGQQVTLRCSPISGHKSVSWYQQVLGQGPQFIFQYYEKEERGRGNFPDRFSARQFPNYSSELNVNALLLGDSALYLCASSRLAGITNEQFFGPGTRLTVL.